These 8 T cell receptor beta chains originate from one sample sequenced in a study of T cells in Graves' hyperthyroidism and ophthalmopathy. RNA transcripts gave rise to amplified TCR beta CDR3 regions. HTBI primers were the set used in a first-round RT-PCR of the TCR CDR3. TCRdb redid the calling of the multiplex PCR reads with MiXCR, one entry per CDR3 protein. The sample includes 480,000 or so distinct CDR3 sequences, about 46% of them seen just once. Input material: peripheral blood or thyroid tissue (not recorded which). These receptor sequences come from an adult woman with Graves' disease, either hyperthyroidism or ophthalmopathy (not recorded which).

CDR3 DNA: TGTGCCAGCAGCTCCCTATCGGGGGACGTGACCCAGTACTTC. It translates to CASSSLSGDVTQYF. The chain uses TRBV7-9 and TRBJ2-5, with a tentative D call TRBD2 (6 bases). The CDR3 runs to 14 residues. Germline CDR1 SEHNR, CDR2 FQNEAQ (reference sequence). V was shortened by 4 bases and J by 7 bases, with 16 bases between the two germline ends.

This clonotype was seen ten or more times. CDR3: CATSSWGGTEAFF. The CDR3 DNA reads as TGTGCCACCAGCAGTTGGGGAGGAACTGAAGCTTTCTTT. V is TRBV15 and J is TRBJ1-1, with D unresolved. CDR3 size: 13 residues. The V gene's germline CDR1 is LNHNV and CDR2 YYDKDF (reference sequence). V lost 3 bases and J 5 bases, leaving 10 bases between the germline ends. Using reference TRBV15 and TRBJ1-1 for the parts outside the CDR3, the full variable domain is DAMVIQNPRYQVTQFGKPVTLSCSQTLNHNVMYWYQQKSSQAPKLLFHYYDKDFNNEADTPDNFQSRRPNTSFCFLDIRSPGLGDTAMYLCATSSWGGTEAFFGQGTRLTVV.

This clonotype was counted a few times. The chain is built from TRBV4-3 and TRBJ1-1; 9 bases fit TRBD1. Germline V lookup: CDR1 LGHNA, CDR2 YSLEER. The CDR3 has 14 amino acids. The V and J ends lost 2 bases and 10 bases, in that order; junction bases with no gene match: 8. The CDR3 reads CASSQLGTGTGAFF. The CDR3 DNA reads as TGCGCCAGCAGCCAACTTGGGACAGGGACGGGAGCTTTCTTT.

Ten or more counts support this clonotype. CDR3 DNA sequence: TGTGCCAGCAGCCAATTCGCGGCAGGATTCGACGAGCAGTACTTC. Amino acid sequence: CASSQFAAGFDEQYF. The chain employs TRBV14 and TRBJ2-7; D is uncertain. Germline CDR1 and CDR2: SGHDN and FVKESK. Trimming took off 2 bases at V and 5 bases at J, with 16 bases between the two ends. The CDR3 runs to 15 residues.

Ten or more counts support this clonotype. This chain joins TRBV28 and TRBJ1-5; unclear D gene. The germline gives CDR1 MDHEN, CDR2 SYDVKM. The V end was cut by 7 bases, the J end by 4 bases, with 2 bases between. The CDR3 contains 10 residues. The CDR3 DNA follows: TGTGCCAGCAATAATCAGCCCCAGCATTTT. The encoded protein is CASNNQPQHF.

In its sample, this clonotype was seen many times. The rearrangement links TRBV28 to TRBJ1-2; possible D gene TRBD1, 5 bases. V lost 6 bases and J 7 bases, leaving 9 bases between the germline ends. Germline loops: CDR1 MDHEN, CDR2 SYDVKM. The CDR3 length is 11 residues. CDR3 in amino acids: CASSLGVGYTF. The CDR3, as DNA: TGTGCCAGCAGCTTAGGGGTTGGCTACACCTTC.

J is TRBJ1-5 and V is TRBV29-1, with 9 nucleotides matching TRBD1. V trimming: 4 bases; J trimming: 5 bases; junction bases outside the gene matches: 3. Germline V gene sequence: CDR1 SQVTM, CDR2 ANQGSEA. This CDR3 is built from 13 residues. CDR3 protein: CSVGTGEDQPQHF. The CDR3 DNA reads TGCAGCGTTGGGACAGGGGAGGATCAGCCCCAGCATTTT.

The chain combines TRBV29-1 with TRBJ2-5; 16 bases match TRBD2. The germline V gene encodes CDR1 SQVTM and CDR2 ANQGSEA. Losses at the gene ends were 7 bases for V and 5 bases for J; bases not matched to a gene: 10. The CDR3 is 16 amino acids. Here the CDR3 reads CSGLGTSGRAGETQYF. For the CDR3, the DNA is TGCAGCGGATTAGGGACTAGCGGGAGGGCCGGGGAGACCCAGTACTTC.